These 8 T cell receptor beta chains came from one sample sequenced in a study of blood T cell repertoires in COVID-19. Method: immunoSEQ multiplex PCR; TCRdb's copy keeps in-frame clones and lacks some. The sample contains over 150,000 clones, 75% to 85% of which appear only once. Sequencing was carried out using peripheral blood. The receptors stem from a human donor in a cohort sampled during active COVID-19.

V usage is TRBV11-2 and J usage is TRBJ2-1; D might be TRBD2 (6 bases). Germline CDR1 SGHAT, CDR2 FQNNGV. This CDR3 has 14 amino acids. Trimming took off 1 base at V and 3 bases at J, with 7 bases between the two ends. In nucleotides, the CDR3 is TGTGCCAGCAGCTTAGGTAGCGGCTACAATGAGCAGTTCTTC. As protein: CASSLGSGYNEQFF. Variable domain in full (rest from reference TRBV11-2 and TRBJ2-1): EAGVAQSPRYKIIEKRQSVAFWCNPISGHATLYWYQQILGQGPKLLIQFQNNGVVDDSQLPKDRFSAERLKGVDSTLKIQPAKLEDSAVYLCASSLGSGYNEQFFGPGTRLTVL.

The J gene is TRBJ2-3, the V gene TRBV9; TRBD2 agrees at 10 bases. The CDR3 length is 18 residues. After removal of 0 bases from V and 3 bases from J, the junction contained 10 bases not matched to a gene. Germline V gives CDR1 SGDLS, CDR2 YYNGEE. The CDR3: CASSVEVGTSVGTDTQYF. Here the CDR3 DNA reads TGTGCCAGCAGCGTAGAAGTGGGGACTAGCGTTGGAACAGATACGCAGTATTTT.

CDR3 DNA sequence: TGCGCCAGCAGCTCCCGGGACAGGGGGCTCACTGAAGCTTTCTTT. It yields the protein CASSSRDRGLTEAFF. This rearrangement joins TRBV5-1 to TRBJ1-1, with TRBD1 matching over 12 bases. Germline assignment: CDR1 SGHRS and CDR2 YFSETQ. This CDR3 is built from 15 residues. V lost 3 bases and J lost 4; bases outside the gene matches: 4.

In its sample, this clone was seen many times. The V call is TRBV4-1, the J call TRBJ2-1; 8 positions agree with TRBD1. Germline assignment: CDR1 MGHRA and CDR2 YSYEKL. V dropped 1 base and J dropped 6; count of bases not matched to a gene: 20. The CDR3 contains 20 residues. CDR3 nucleotide sequence: TGCGCCAGCAGCCAAGGGCCCAGCAGGGGGCGCGGCCTCGGTACCAATGAGCAGTTCTTC. Protein: CASSQGPSRGRGLGTNEQFF.

The chain carries TRBV29-1 and TRBJ1-1, with 11 nucleotides matching TRBD1. V gave up 6 bases and J gave up 6 bases; unmatched junction bases: 6. CDR1 is SQVTM and CDR2 is ANQGSEA in the germline V gene. CDR3 length: 13 residues. The CDR3 protein is CSVQGQGAAEAFF. The CDR3, as DNA: TGCAGCGTGCAAGGACAGGGGGCTGCTGAAGCTTTCTTT.

This clone has just one count. V is TRBV19 and J is TRBJ2-5; D is perhaps TRBD1 (5 bases). This CDR3 is built from 15 residues. Germline assignment: CDR1 LNHDA and CDR2 SQIVND (reference sequence). Between the trimmed V and J ends, which lost 1 base and 2 bases, there was a span of 11 bases. The CDR3 nucleotides read TGTGCCAGTAGTATAGTGGGGCCAGCTCAAGAGACCCAGTACTTC. Translated, it gives CASSIVGPAQETQYF. The variable domain in full, with the rest retrieved from reference TRBV19 and TRBJ2-5, is DGGITQSPKYLFRKEGQNVTLSCEQNLNHDAMYWYRQDPGQGLRLIYYSQIVNDFQKGDIAEGYSVSREKKESFPLTVTSAQKNPTAFYLCASSIVGPAQETQYFGPGTRLLVL.

Points on this clone: This may arise from a read error, as a much more abundant clone is one base away. The rearrangement joins TRBV5-6 to TRBJ2-7; no clear D. V was pared by 0 bases and J by 1 base, with 5 bases between. Germline CDR1 is SGHDT and CDR2 is YYEEEE. The CDR3 covers 13 residues. The CDR3 sequence is CASSLGVSYEQYF. Written as DNA, the CDR3 is TGTGCCAGCAGCTTGGGAGTTTCCTACGAGCAGTACTTC.

This clone has more than one count but fewer than ten. The chain recombines TRBV28 with TRBJ2-7; 8 bases map to TRBD1. In germline, CDR1 is MDHEN, CDR2 SYDVKM. Losses at the gene ends were 5 bases for V and 2 bases for J; bases not matched to a gene: 8. The CDR3 totals 15 residues. Written as DNA, the CDR3 is TGTGCCAGCAGTATGGACAGGGTGCGGACCTACGAGCAGTACTTC. Amino acids: CASSMDRVRTYEQYF.